A single sample is the source of the 5 T cell receptor beta chains below, sequenced in a study of beta chain features in type 1 diabetes. Since all of the isolated RNA was reverse transcribed, expressed TCRB transcripts were what got sequenced. Generated by immunoSEQ multiplex PCR, the TCRdb table keeps only in-frame clones and is missing some. The sample records 250,000 to 300,000 clones, approximately 8% being singletons. Sequenced material: central memory CD4+ T cells from blood. The source of these receptors is a woman aged 18-29 years in good health.

This clone turned up a few times. The rearrangement uses TRBV19 and TRBJ2-1; tentatively, D is TRBD1 or TRBD2 (6 bases each). V lost 3 bases and J lost 3, with 33 bases in between. The CDR3 length is 22 residues. Germline CDR1 and CDR2: LNHDA and SQIVND (reference sequence). CDR3 sequence (DNA): TGTGCCAGTAGTATGGGAGTTGCGGGGTCATCGGGACCTCGAGGGGGCTACAATGAGCAGTTCTTC. Residues: CASSMGVAGSSGPRGGYNEQFF.

This clone turned up a few times. The rearrangement links TRBV19 to TRBJ1-5; unclear D gene. V lost 1 base to trimming and J lost 7 bases, with 5 bases between them. Germline assignment: CDR1 LNHDA and CDR2 SQIVND (reference sequence). This CDR3 is 12 amino acids long. The CDR3 DNA is TGTGCCAGTAGTATAGGTAGGCAGCCCCAGCATTTT. Translated: CASSIGRQPQHF.

This clone was seen a handful of times. This sequence joins TRBV27 and TRBJ2-6; no definite D call. The CDR3 spans 15 residues. Germline CDR1 reads MNHEY; CDR2 reads SMNVEV (reference sequence). V was shortened by 2 bases and J by 0 bases, with 5 bases between the two germline ends. The CDR3 DNA follows: TGTGCCAGCAGTTTAAAGGACTCTGGGGCCAACGTCCTGACTTTC. Translated: CASSLKDSGANVLTF.

This clone was picked up a small number of times. The chain employs TRBV7-2 and TRBJ1-2; D possibly corresponds to TRBD1 (6 bases). The V and J ends lost 7 bases and 3 bases respectively, with 15 bases between them. The CDR3 has 14 residues. From germline, CDR1 is SGHTA and CDR2 FQGNSA. The CDR3 DNA reads as TGTGCCAGCAATCTGGGGGGGCTGGACTATGGCTACACCTTC. This encodes CASNLGGLDYGYTF.

The sample holds a few counts of this clone. The rearrangement uses TRBV7-9 and TRBJ1-4; 7 positions match TRBD1. The CDR3 length is 15 residues. From germline, CDR1 is SEHNR and CDR2 FQNEAQ (reference sequence). V was clipped by 5 bases and J by 5 bases; unmatched bases: 8. The chain's CDR3 is CASSRPGQTNEKLFF. CDR3 DNA sequence: TGTGCCAGCAGCCGTCCGGGACAGACGAATGAAAAACTGTTTTTT.